This T cell receptor (beta chain) was recovered during a study of read filtering for tumor transcriptome and immune sequencing. V shed 5 bases and J shed 4 bases, with 13 bases lying between them. In germline, CDR1 is DFQATT, CDR2 SNEGSKA (reference sequence). The CDR3 length is 13 residues. The library was built from about 370 ng RNA with molecular barcoded adaptors for alpha/delta and beta/gamma chains. TCRdb analysed the reads with MiXCR anew, one entry per CDR3 protein. The sample holds fewer than 45,000 distinct CDR3 sequences; 10% to 15% are singletons and the top ten take roughly 31%. This clonotype was detected ten times or more.

The chain joins TRBV20-1 to TRBJ2-3; D is perhaps TRBD1 or TRBD2 (5 bases each). This TCR derives from a donor at least 40 years old with multiple myeloma. Sequenced input: a population of CD138-negative cells sorted from bone marrow. The CDR3: CSAPVGVPDTQYF. The CDR3 DNA follows: TGCAGTGCTCCGGTGGGGGTTCCAGATACGCAGTATTTT.